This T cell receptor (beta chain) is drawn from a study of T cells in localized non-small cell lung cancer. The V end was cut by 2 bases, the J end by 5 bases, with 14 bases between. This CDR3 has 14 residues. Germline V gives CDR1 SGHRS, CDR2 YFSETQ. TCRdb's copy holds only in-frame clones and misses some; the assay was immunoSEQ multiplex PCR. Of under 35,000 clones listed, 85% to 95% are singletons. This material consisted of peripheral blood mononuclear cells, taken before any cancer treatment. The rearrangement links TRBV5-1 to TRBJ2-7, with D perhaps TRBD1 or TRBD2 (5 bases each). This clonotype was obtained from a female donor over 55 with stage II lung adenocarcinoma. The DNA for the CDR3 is TGCGCCAGCAGCTTCGGGGACCTCCCGAACGAGCAGTACTTC. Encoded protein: CASSFGDLPNEQYF.